This passage covers 32 T cell receptor beta chains from one sample sequenced in a study of control samples from healthy donors and cancer patients. Data came from immunoSEQ multiplex PCR; TCRdb stores just in-frame clones and leaves some out. The data show roughly 45,000 clones, over 85% seen once. Material for sequencing was PBMCs. Receptor source: a man aged 30 to 39 with colorectal cancer.

V is TRBV6-2 or TRBV6-3 and J is TRBJ1-5; 7 bases fit TRBD1. V lost 6 bases to trimming and J lost 11 bases; unmatched junction nucleotides: 13. From germline, CDR1 is MNHEY and CDR2 SVGEGT. This CDR3 has 14 amino acids. The CDR3 nucleotides are TGTGCCAGCAGCCGCGTAGACAGGGCTGAGGCCCAGCATTTT. Its translation: CASSRVDRAEAQHF.

The gene calls are TRBV4-3 and TRBJ2-1; either TRBD1 or TRBD2 may supply D (6 bases each). The germline CDR1 and CDR2 sequences are LGHNA and YSLEER. The CDR3 is 19 amino acids. V lost 0 bases and J lost 0, with 18 bases in between. The CDR3 loop is CASSQDWGAGAGSYNEQFF. Here the CDR3 DNA reads TGCGCCAGCAGCCAAGATTGGGGGGCCGGGGCAGGCTCCTACAATGAGCAGTTCTTC.

The gene calls are TRBV12-3 or TRBV12-4 and TRBJ1-5; D might be TRBD1 (5 bases). The CDR3 consists of 13 residues. Between the trimmed V and J ends, which lost 9 bases and 0 bases, there was a span of 9 bases. The DNA for the CDR3 is TGTGCCAGTACAGGAAATAGCAATCAGCCCCAGCATTTT. As protein: CASTGNSNQPQHF.

This chain links TRBV6-5 with TRBJ1-6; weak D call: TRBD1 (5 bases). The germline V gene encodes CDR1 MNHEY and CDR2 SVGAGI. The CDR3 covers 14 residues. CDR3 bases: TGTGCTACACGGGGCCCAGCCTATAATTCACCCCTCCACTTT. Its translation: CATRGPAYNSPLHF.

The chain combines TRBV10-3 with TRBJ1-1, with a weak D call TRBD1 (5 bases). V was trimmed by 4 bases and J by 4 bases, leaving 16 bases between them. This CDR3 has 15 amino acids. The germline V gene has CDR1 ENHRY and CDR2 SYGVKD. The DNA for the CDR3 is TGTGCCATCAGTGGGGGCCTCTCGACGGTCACTGAAGCTTTCTTT. It encodes CAISGGLSTVTEAFF.

In its sample, this clone was seen once. V and J are TRBV15 and TRBJ1-2; D is possibly TRBD1 (5 bases). The CDR3 extends over 18 amino acids. V was cut by 1 base and J by 3 bases, with 21 bases left in between. The germline CDR1 and CDR2 sequences are LNHNV and YYDKDF (reference sequence). This CDR3 is CATSRVLGGAGVDYGYTF. The CDR3 DNA reads as TGTGCCACCAGCAGAGTTTTAGGCGGGGCGGGGGTAGACTATGGCTACACCTTC.

This clone appeared a single time. The V and J genes are TRBV13 and TRBJ2-3, with 10 bases identical to TRBD2. CDR1 and CDR2 from the germline V gene are PRHDT and FYEKMQ (reference sequence). The V gene end was trimmed by 5 bases and the J gene end by 6 bases; junction bases not matched to a gene: 11. CDR3 size: 16 residues. The CDR3 here is CASSARGAGGRDTQYF. In nucleotides, the CDR3 is TGTGCCAGCAGCGCCCGGGGAGCGGGGGGGCGGGATACGCAGTATTTT.

The chain employs TRBV7-9 and TRBJ1-2, with D unclear. CDR1 is SEHNR, CDR2 FQNEAQ, per germline (reference sequence). The V end lost 5 bases, the J end lost 8 bases, and 12 bases lay between the germline ends. The CDR3 is made up of 12 amino acids. Here the CDR3 DNA reads TGTGCCAGCAGCACGGACGTGAGGGGCTACACCTTC. Translating gives CASSTDVRGYTF.

CDR3 sequence reads: CASSLTDRGDTEAFF. The CDR3 DNA is TGTGCCAGCAGTTTAACGGACAGGGGAGACACTGAAGCTTTCTTT. The chain has TRBV27 and TRBJ1-1; 9 bases map to TRBD1. J was trimmed by 3 bases and V by 2 bases; bases with no gene match: 4. The CDR3 has 15 residues. Germline V gene lookup returns CDR1 MNHEY and CDR2 SMNVEV (reference sequence).

CDR3 sequence (DNA): TGTGCCAGCAGCTTAGGGAGTGGTGAAGCTTTCTTT. Translated: CASSLGSGEAFF. The rearrangement joins TRBV7-9 to TRBJ1-1; D remains ambiguous. Germline values: CDR1 SEHNR, CDR2 FQNEAQ (reference sequence). The V and J ends lost 1 base and 7 bases respectively, with 7 bases between them. This CDR3 comprises 12 residues.

The chain combines TRBV7-9 with TRBJ1-1, with 7 bases aligning to TRBD1. The CDR3 runs 15 residues. Trimming took 6 bases from V and 0 from J; bases not matched to a gene: 7. Germline assignment: CDR1 SEHNR and CDR2 FQNEAQ (reference sequence). DNA of the CDR3: TGTGCCAGCAGTCGGGCACAGGGGATGAACACTGAAGCTTTCTTT. This codes for CASSRAQGMNTEAFF.

CDR3 sequence reads: CATSDSGQGADTQYF. The CDR3 nucleotides read TGTGCCACCAGTGATTCGGGACAGGGAGCAGATACGCAGTATTTT. The gene calls are TRBV24-1 and TRBJ2-3; the match to TRBD1 covers 9 bases. V dropped 2 bases and J dropped 4; count of bases not matched to a gene: 3. Germline V gene lookup returns CDR1 KGHDR and CDR2 SFDVKD. This CDR3 is 15 amino acids long.

The rearrangement links TRBV6-5 to TRBJ2-2; 7 bases are shared with TRBD1. The germline gives CDR1 MNHEY, CDR2 SVGAGI. The V gene end was trimmed by 8 bases and the J gene end by 5 bases; junction bases not matched to a gene: 11. This CDR3 contains 15 residues. CDR3 in amino acids: CASLDRARYTGELFF. DNA for the CDR3: TGTGCCAGCCTTGACAGGGCCAGGTATACCGGGGAGCTGTTTTTT.

The CDR3, as DNA: TGTGCCAGCAGTGTTACCCGAGGGGAAGGAGGCTATGGCTACACCTTC. Its translation is CASSVTRGEGGYGYTF. The rearrangement joins TRBV6-1 to TRBJ1-2; D possibly corresponds to TRBD1 (5 bases). Germline CDR1 MNHNS, CDR2 SASEGT. The ends were cut back, 4 bases at V and 4 bases at J, with 19 bases in the middle. The CDR3 runs 16 residues.

This clone was observed once. The chain employs TRBV19 and TRBJ2-1; TRBD2 aligns across 11 bases. V shed 3 bases and J 7 bases; nucleotides not matched to a gene: 5. Germline V lookup: CDR1 LNHDA, CDR2 SQIVND (reference sequence). The CDR3 contains 15 residues. CDR3: CASSISGGETNEQFF. CDR3 DNA sequence: TGTGCCAGTAGTATTAGCGGGGGGGAAACTAATGAGCAGTTCTTC.

The chain links TRBV7-2 to TRBJ1-3; D is ambiguous. The germline gives CDR1 SGHTA, CDR2 FQGNSA. The V gene lost 1 base and the J gene lost 0 bases, with 13 bases spanning the gap. This CDR3 has 17 residues. Here the CDR3 DNA reads TGTGCCAGCAGCTTAGGGTCAAGGAGAGGCTCTGGAAACACCATATATTTT. The encoded protein is CASSLGSRRGSGNTIYF.

V is TRBV19 and J is TRBJ2-7; 7 bases align to TRBD1. CDR1 and CDR2 (germline): LNHDA, SQIVND (reference sequence). Trimming removed 6 bases from V and 2 bases from J; junction bases left unmatched: 10. The CDR3 is 15 residues long. Written as DNA, the CDR3 is TGTGCCAGTAGAGCCCGGGACAGTAGTGCCTACGAGCAGTACGTC. Protein sequence: CASRARDSSAYEQYV.

The chain joins TRBV27 to TRBJ2-3; no definite D call. The CDR3 runs 11 residues. The germline V gene encodes CDR1 MNHEY and CDR2 SMNVEV (reference sequence). Trimming pared 2 bases from V and 6 bases from J, leaving 3 bases between. The CDR3 DNA is TGTGCCAGCAGTTTAGGTGATACGCAGTATTTT. This translates into CASSLGDTQYF.

The chain uses TRBV6-2 or TRBV6-3 and TRBJ2-5; D is unclear. Germline assignment: CDR1 MNHEY and CDR2 SVGEGT. The CDR3 runs to 16 residues. The V and J ends lost 0 bases and 0 bases respectively, with 11 bases between them. In DNA form, the CDR3 reads TGTGCCAGCAGTTACTCGCGGATTGGGAACCAAGAGACCCAGTACTTC. It codes for CASSYSRIGNQETQYF.

The genes are TRBV7-2 and TRBJ2-3, with D possibly matching TRBD2 (6 bases). The CDR3 is 15 amino acids. Germline CDR1 is SGHTA and CDR2 is FQGNSA. V was pared by 6 bases and J by 2 bases, with 15 bases between. CDR3 loop: CASRDRGSITDTQYF. Here the CDR3 DNA reads TGTGCCAGCAGGGACCGGGGGTCGATCACAGATACGCAGTATTTT.

This chain joins TRBV29-1 and TRBJ2-3; the D gene could be TRBD1 or TRBD2 (5 bases each). This CDR3 is 13 amino acids long. Germline V gene data show CDR1 as SQVTM and CDR2 as ANQGSEA. V shed 7 bases and J shed 3 bases, with 14 bases lying between them. The CDR3 sequence: CSGGQEGTDTQYF. CDR3 DNA sequence: TGCAGCGGAGGACAAGAGGGTACAGATACGCAGTATTTT.

The chain carries TRBV30 and TRBJ2-5; the D gene is possibly TRBD1 (5 bases). V was cut by 1 base and J by 4 bases, with 7 bases left in between. In germline, CDR1 is GTSNPN, CDR2 SVGIG (reference sequence). The CDR3 covers 12 residues. The CDR3 DNA is TGTGCCTGGAGTGAAACAGGAGAGACCCAGTACTTC. Its protein is CAWSETGETQYF.

This clone was seen a few times. The chain links TRBV7-9 to TRBJ1-2; no clear D gene. Germline V lookup: CDR1 SEHNR, CDR2 FQNEAQ (reference sequence). There are 14 residues in the CDR3. V was pared by 4 bases and J by 4 bases, with 13 bases between. DNA for the CDR3: TGTGCCAGCAGCTCTCCAGGTGACTCCTATGGCTACACCTTC. Translated, it gives CASSSPGDSYGYTF. The variable domain in full, with the rest retrieved from reference TRBV7-9 and TRBJ1-2, is DTGVSQNPRHKITKRGQNVTFRCDPISEHNRLYWYRQTLGQGPEFLTYFQNEAQLEKSRLLSDRFSAERPKGSFSTLEIQRTEQGDSAMYLCASSSPGDSYGYTFGSGTRLTVV.

The J gene is TRBJ1-3, the V gene TRBV3-1 (or the pseudogene TRBV3-2); the match to TRBD1 covers 7 bases. The CDR3 has 16 amino acids. Germline CDR1 is LGHDT and CDR2 is YNNKEL (reference sequence). The J segment lost 5 bases and the V segment lost 2 bases, leaving 9 bases of the junction unmatched. The CDR3 region is CASSQPAGTERNTIYF. For the CDR3, the DNA is TGTGCCAGCAGCCAACCCGCGGGGACAGAACGAAACACCATATATTTT.

CDR3 amino acids: CASSYSPVRTEAFF. The CDR3 coding sequence is TGTGCCAGCAGTTACTCGCCGGTTCGCACTGAAGCTTTCTTT. This rearrangement joins TRBV6-5 to TRBJ1-1; the D is unclear. In germline, CDR1 is MNHEY, CDR2 SVGAGI. Trimming took off 0 bases at V and 4 bases at J, with 9 bases between the two ends. There are 14 residues in the CDR3.

The rearrangement joins TRBV7-9 to TRBJ1-5, with unresolved D. The CDR3 has 16 amino acids. CDR1 is SEHNR, CDR2 FQNEAQ, per germline (reference sequence). Trimming removed 8 bases from V and 1 base from J, with 18 bases in between. This chain's CDR3 is CASVSGKGGSNQPQHF. In DNA, the CDR3 is TGTGCCAGCGTCTCCGGGAAGGGTGGGAGCAATCAGCCCCAGCATTTT. The full variable domain, rest sourced from reference TRBV7-9 and TRBJ1-5, is DTGVSQNPRHKITKRGQNVTFRCDPISEHNRLYWYRQTLGQGPEFLTYFQNEAQLEKSRLLSDRFSAERPKGSFSTLEIQRTEQGDSAMYLCASVSGKGGSNQPQHFGDGTRLSIL.

The chain carries TRBV15 and TRBJ2-3, with TRBD1 matching 7 bases. The germline gives CDR1 LNHNV, CDR2 YYDKDF (reference sequence). The V and J ends lost 0 bases and 5 bases, in that order; junction bases with no gene match: 11. This CDR3 contains 17 residues. CDR3 sequence (DNA): TGTGCCACCAGCAGAGACTTAAGACAGGGCTCGGGAGATACGCAGTATTTT. Translating it yields CATSRDLRQGSGDTQYF.

The chain combines TRBV11-2 with TRBJ2-7; D unresolved. CDR1 is SGHAT, CDR2 FQNNGV, per germline. The CDR3 runs to 13 residues. V was clipped by 1 base and J by 2 bases, with 6 bases between them. CDR3 DNA sequence: TGTGCCAGCAGCTTAGTAACGGCCTACGAGCAGTACGTC. Its protein is CASSLVTAYEQYV.

The V gene is TRBV5-6, the J gene TRBJ2-2; D remains ambiguous. The germline CDR1 and CDR2 sequences are SGHDT and YYEEEE. The ends were cut back, 1 base at V and 4 bases at J, with 8 bases in the middle. The CDR3 has 14 residues. The CDR3 spells CASSLYLSTGELFF. CDR3 in DNA: TGTGCCAGCAGCTTGTACCTTTCCACCGGGGAGCTGTTTTTT.

The chain has TRBV10-3 and TRBJ2-7, with D unresolved. This CDR3 is 15 amino acids long. Looked up from germline, CDR1 is ENHRY and CDR2 is SYGVKD. Trimming shortened V by 2 bases and J by 0 bases, and 11 bases separated the two germline ends. CDR3 loop: CAISEEAVSSYEQYF. The CDR3 region has the DNA TGTGCCATCAGTGAGGAGGCGGTTAGCTCCTACGAGCAGTACTTC.

V is TRBV24-1 and J is TRBJ1-2; TRBD1 is a possible D gene (5 bases). V was trimmed by 3 bases and J by 7 bases, leaving 17 bases between them. CDR1 and CDR2 (germline): KGHDR, SFDVKD. The CDR3 covers 15 residues. CDR3 nucleotides: TGTGCCACCAGTGATCTGCGGGGCGACGCAAGTGGCTACACCTTC. This gives the protein CATSDLRGDASGYTF.

J is TRBJ1-2 and V is TRBV29-1; D is ambiguous. Between the trimmed V and J ends, which lost 8 bases and 8 bases, there was a span of 9 bases. CDR3 length: 9 amino acids. CDR1 SQVTM and CDR2 ANQGSEA come from the germline V gene. The CDR3 sequence is CSSYPGYTF. The CDR3 DNA reads as TGCAGCTCCTACCCCGGCTACACCTTC.